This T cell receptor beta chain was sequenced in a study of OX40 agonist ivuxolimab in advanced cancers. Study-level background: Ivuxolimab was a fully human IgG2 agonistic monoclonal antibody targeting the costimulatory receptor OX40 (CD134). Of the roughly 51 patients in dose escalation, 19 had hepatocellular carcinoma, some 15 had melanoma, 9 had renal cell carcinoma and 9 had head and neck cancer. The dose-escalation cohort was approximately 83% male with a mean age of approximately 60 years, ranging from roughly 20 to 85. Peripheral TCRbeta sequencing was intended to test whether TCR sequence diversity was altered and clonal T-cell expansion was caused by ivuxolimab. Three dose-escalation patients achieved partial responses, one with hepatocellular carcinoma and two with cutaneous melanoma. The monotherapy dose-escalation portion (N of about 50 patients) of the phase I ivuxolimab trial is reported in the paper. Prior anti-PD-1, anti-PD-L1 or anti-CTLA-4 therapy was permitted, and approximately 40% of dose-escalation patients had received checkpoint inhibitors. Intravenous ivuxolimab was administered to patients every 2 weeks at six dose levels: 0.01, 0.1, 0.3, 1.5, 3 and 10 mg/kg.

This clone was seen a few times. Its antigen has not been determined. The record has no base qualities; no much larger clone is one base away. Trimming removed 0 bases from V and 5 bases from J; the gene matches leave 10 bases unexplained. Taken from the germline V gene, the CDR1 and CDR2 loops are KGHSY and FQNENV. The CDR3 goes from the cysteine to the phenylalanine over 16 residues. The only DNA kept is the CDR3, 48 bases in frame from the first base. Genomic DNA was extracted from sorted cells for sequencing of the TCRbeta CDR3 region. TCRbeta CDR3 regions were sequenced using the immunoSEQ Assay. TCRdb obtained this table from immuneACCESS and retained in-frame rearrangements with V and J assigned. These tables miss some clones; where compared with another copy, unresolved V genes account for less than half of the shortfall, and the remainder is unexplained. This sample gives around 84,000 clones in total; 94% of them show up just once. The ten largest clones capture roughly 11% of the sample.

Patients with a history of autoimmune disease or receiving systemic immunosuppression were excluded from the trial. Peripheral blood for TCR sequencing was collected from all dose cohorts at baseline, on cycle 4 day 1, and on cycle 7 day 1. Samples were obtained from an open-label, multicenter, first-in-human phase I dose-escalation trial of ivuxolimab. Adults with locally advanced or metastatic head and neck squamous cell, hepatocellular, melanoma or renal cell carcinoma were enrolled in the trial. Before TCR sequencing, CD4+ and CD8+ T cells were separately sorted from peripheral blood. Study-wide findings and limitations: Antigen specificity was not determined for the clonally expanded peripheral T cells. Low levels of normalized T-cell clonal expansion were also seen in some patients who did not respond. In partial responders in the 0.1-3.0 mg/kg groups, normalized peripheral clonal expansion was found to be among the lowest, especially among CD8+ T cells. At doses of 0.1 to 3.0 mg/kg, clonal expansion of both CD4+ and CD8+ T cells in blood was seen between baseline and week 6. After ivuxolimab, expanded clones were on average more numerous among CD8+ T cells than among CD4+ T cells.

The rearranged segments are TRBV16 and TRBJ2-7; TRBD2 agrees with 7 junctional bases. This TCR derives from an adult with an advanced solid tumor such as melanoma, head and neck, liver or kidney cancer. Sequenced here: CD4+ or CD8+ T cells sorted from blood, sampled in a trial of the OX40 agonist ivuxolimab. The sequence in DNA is TGTGCCAGCAGCCAATCGTCTTTAGCGGGTGGCCACGAGCAGTACTTC. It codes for CASSQSSLAGGHEQYF.